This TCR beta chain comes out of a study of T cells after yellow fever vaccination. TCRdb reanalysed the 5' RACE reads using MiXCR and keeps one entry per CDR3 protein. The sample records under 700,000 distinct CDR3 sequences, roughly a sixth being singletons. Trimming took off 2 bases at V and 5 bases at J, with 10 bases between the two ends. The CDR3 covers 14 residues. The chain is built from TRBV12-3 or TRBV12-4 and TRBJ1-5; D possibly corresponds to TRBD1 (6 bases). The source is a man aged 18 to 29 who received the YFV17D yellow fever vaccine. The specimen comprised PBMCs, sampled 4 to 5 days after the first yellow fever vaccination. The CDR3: CASSLMGADQPQHF. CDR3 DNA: TGTGCCAGCAGTTTAATGGGGGCCGATCAGCCCCAGCATTTT.